Below, 9 T cell receptor beta chains from the same sample are listed, as sequenced in a study of cytomegalovirus exposure and HLA in healthy donors. The data were produced by immunoSEQ multiplex PCR, yet TCRdb's version contains in-frame clones alone and is incomplete. The table shows 150,000 to 180,000 clones, with 70% to 90% occurring only once. Sequenced input: PBMCs. All receptors derive from a man aged 18 to 29 in good health and CMV-seropositive.

The genes are TRBV19 and TRBJ1-5, with TRBD1 matching 7 bases. CDR1 and CDR2 (germline): LNHDA, SQIVND (reference sequence). This CDR3 is 18 amino acids long. V was clipped by 6 bases and J by 0 bases; unmatched bases: 14. The CDR3 region is CASSRREGAFYSNQPQHF. Written as DNA, the CDR3 is TGTGCCAGTAGCCGGAGAGAGGGGGCGTTTTATAGCAATCAGCCCCAGCATTTT.

The gene calls are TRBV29-1 and TRBJ2-7, with 8 bases matching TRBD2. The J segment lost 4 bases and the V segment lost 6 bases, leaving 8 bases of the junction unmatched. Germline assignment: CDR1 SQVTM and CDR2 ANQGSEA. CDR3 length: 13 residues. The CDR3 DNA reads TGCAGCGTGGTCACGGGGGGGGAGTACGAGCAGTACTTC. It yields the protein CSVVTGGEYEQYF.

The V and J genes are TRBV7-2 and TRBJ1-5, with 9 nucleotides matching TRBD1. CDR3 length: 15 amino acids. V was pared by 4 bases and J by 5 bases, with 6 bases of the junction left unmatched. Germline CDR1 reads SGHTA; CDR2 reads FQGNSA. The CDR3 region is CASSSTGGSHQPQHF. CDR3 DNA sequence: TGTGCCAGCAGCTCGACAGGGGGTTCTCATCAGCCCCAGCATTTT.

This clone has a handful of counts. The CDR3 spells CASRFTGGLQPQHF. The CDR3 bases are TGTGCCAGCAGGTTTACAGGGGGGCTTCAGCCCCAGCATTTT. This chain connects TRBV2 to TRBJ1-5; 8 positions match TRBD1. The germline V gene has CDR1 SNHLY and CDR2 FYNNEI. V was pared by 6 bases and J by 6 bases, with 7 bases of the junction left unmatched. This CDR3 has 14 amino acids.

This clone was detected only once. The V and J genes are TRBV6-5 and TRBJ1-2; D is uncertain. CDR1 MNHEY and CDR2 SVGAGI come from the germline V gene. Trimming pared 0 bases from V and 6 bases from J, leaving 14 bases between. This CDR3 spans 15 amino acids. Here the CDR3 reads CASSYSSYGVDGYTF. The DNA of the CDR3 is TGTGCCAGCAGTTACTCGAGCTATGGAGTGGATGGCTACACCTTC.

The CDR3 region has the DNA TGTGCCAGCAGTTTAGGGCGGGAGTACTATGGCTACACCTTC. Its translation: CASSLGREYYGYTF. The rearrangement uses TRBV27 and TRBJ1-2; D unresolved. CDR3 length equals 14 residues. CDR1 and CDR2 (germline): MNHEY, SMNVEV (reference sequence). V was cut by 2 bases and J by 3 bases, with 10 bases left in between.

As DNA, the CDR3 is TGTGCCAGCAGCTTGGCGGCAGGGGGCTCCTACGAGCAGTACTTC. Encoded protein: CASSLAAGGSYEQYF. The chain combines TRBV5-4 with TRBJ2-7; TRBD1 agrees at 7 bases. Germline assignment: CDR1 SGHNT and CDR2 YYREEE (reference sequence). The V gene end was trimmed by 0 bases and the J gene end by 0 bases; junction bases not matched to a gene: 3. This CDR3 is 15 amino acids long.

This clone was seen only once. J is TRBJ1-2 and V is TRBV9, with TRBD1 matching over 8 bases. This CDR3 has 14 residues. Germline CDR1 reads SGDLS; CDR2 reads YYNGEE. The V gene end was trimmed by 2 bases and the J gene end by 3 bases; junction bases not matched to a gene: 3. CDR3 sequence reads: CASSVGQGYYGYTF. The CDR3 DNA reads TGTGCCAGCAGCGTTGGACAGGGATACTATGGCTACACCTTC. Using reference TRBV9 and TRBJ1-2 for the parts outside the CDR3, the full variable domain is DSGVTQTPKHLITATGQRVTLRCSPRSGDLSVYWYQQSLDQGLQFLIQYYNGEERAKGNILERFSAQQFPDLHSELNLSSLELGDSALYFCASSVGQGYYGYTFGSGTRLTVV.

This sequence joins TRBV27 and TRBJ1-2; D is possibly TRBD1 (6 bases). Germline assignment: CDR1 MNHEY and CDR2 SMNVEV (reference sequence). The V end was cut by 6 bases, the J end by 8 bases, with 19 bases between. The CDR3 consists of 14 residues. CDR3 sequence: CASSPPLTGGGYTF. As DNA, the CDR3 is TGTGCCAGCAGCCCCCCCCTGACAGGCGGAGGCTACACCTTC.